The next 29 T cell receptor beta chains were all read from a single sample in a study of blood T cell repertoires in COVID-19. TCRdb's table, derived via immunoSEQ multiplex PCR, lists solely in-frame clones and lacks some. Of 200,000 or so clones listed, 80% to 85% are singletons. Sequencing was done on a sample of PBMCs or T cells enriched from blood (not recorded which). These receptor sequences come from a middle-aged man who had recovered from COVID-19.

The gene calls are TRBV11-2 and TRBJ1-1; TRBD1 agrees at 8 bases. J was trimmed by 3 bases and V by 0 bases; bases with no gene match: 12. CDR3 length: 18 residues. Germline V gene data show CDR1 as SGHAT and CDR2 as FQNNGV. CDR3 loop: CASSLDLWDRTVHTEAFF. The CDR3 region has the DNA TGTGCCAGCAGCTTAGATCTATGGGACAGGACCGTTCACACTGAAGCTTTCTTT. The full variable domain, completed using reference TRBV11-2 and TRBJ1-1, is EAGVAQSPRYKIIEKRQSVAFWCNPISGHATLYWYQQILGQGPKLLIQFQNNGVVDDSQLPKDRFSAERLKGVDSTLKIQPAKLEDSAVYLCASSLDLWDRTVHTEAFFGQGTRLTVV.

This clone was seen only a few times. The chain combines TRBV21-1 with TRBJ1-5; the table names TRBD1, a call not compared with the DNA. TRBV21-1 is noted as a pseudogene. The CDR3 is 18 residues long. CDR3 nucleotides: TGTGCCAGCAGCAAAGGGGTCACAGGGGGACCACCAATCATGCCCCAGCATTTT. It codes for CASSKGVTGGPPIMPQHF.

This clone appeared a few times. V and J are TRBV18 and TRBJ1-2; no clear D gene. Germline V gene sequence: CDR1 KGHSH, CDR2 LQKENI. This CDR3 comprises 14 residues. V was shortened by 4 bases and J by 2 bases, with 11 bases between the two germline ends. CDR3 protein: CASSQEAKNYGYTF. The DNA of the CDR3 is TGTGCCAGCTCACAGGAGGCTAAAAACTATGGCTACACCTTC.

The chain recombines TRBV2 with TRBJ1-1, with 7 bases aligning to TRBD1. Germline V lookup: CDR1 SNHLY, CDR2 FYNNEI. This CDR3 contains 14 residues. V was pared by 5 bases and J by 8 bases, with 11 bases of the junction left unmatched. The CDR3 coding sequence is TGTGCCAGCAGTTTGGGACAGCAAATGGGGGAAGCTTTCTTT. It translates to CASSLGQQMGEAFF.

The chain combines TRBV11-2 with TRBJ2-7, with D tentatively TRBD2 (5 bases). CDR1 and CDR2 (germline): SGHAT, FQNNGV. This CDR3 region has 14 residues. V lost 4 bases, J lost 6 bases, and 16 bases lay in between. CDR3 loop: CASSSAGNRVEQYF. For the CDR3, the DNA is TGTGCCAGCAGCTCGGCGGGCAACCGCGTCGAGCAGTACTTC.

The V and J genes are TRBV19 and TRBJ1-1; unclear D gene. V lost 3 bases, J lost 1 base, and 12 bases lay in between. CDR3 length: 15 amino acids. Germline assignment: CDR1 LNHDA and CDR2 SQIVND (reference sequence). CDR3 nucleotides: TGTGCCAGTAGTATTTACGTCACAGCGAACACTGAAGCTTTCTTT. Residues: CASSIYVTANTEAFF.

The chain joins TRBV5-1 to TRBJ2-7, with D tentatively TRBD1 (6 bases). V was cut by 1 base and J by 0 bases, with 11 bases left in between. Germline CDR1 and CDR2: SGHRS and YFSETQ. The length of the CDR3 is 15 residues. CDR3 in DNA: TGCGCCAGCAGCTTGTCTACAGGGATCTCCTACGAGCAGTACTTC. Translating it yields CASSLSTGISYEQYF.

V is TRBV30 and J is TRBJ2-5; D may be TRBD2 (7 bases). V was cut by 3 bases and J by 6 bases, with 17 bases left in between. The CDR3 extends over 14 amino acids. Germline CDR1 reads GTSNPN; CDR2 reads SVGIG (reference sequence). The CDR3 DNA reads as TGTGCCTGGAGGCCCCCCGGGGGGCATAAGACCCAGTACTTC. Its translation is CAWRPPGGHKTQYF.

The rearrangement joins TRBV30 to TRBJ1-5; D ambiguous. Between the trimmed V and J ends, which lost 2 bases and 3 bases, there was a span of 8 bases. The CDR3 consists of 13 residues. Germline V lookup: CDR1 GTSNPN, CDR2 SVGIG (reference sequence). This CDR3 reads CAWSRGNNQPQHF. The CDR3 coding sequence is TGTGCCTGGAGTCGGGGTAACAATCAGCCCCAGCATTTT.

The chain has TRBV11-2 and TRBJ2-5; 10 bases align to TRBD1. This CDR3 contains 14 residues. Looked up from germline, CDR1 is SGHAT and CDR2 is FQNNGV. After removal of 8 bases from V and 4 bases from J, the junction contained 7 bases not matched to a gene. CDR3 DNA sequence: TGTGCCAGCGCCCGGGACAGGGGTGGAGAGACCCAGTACTTC. It translates to CASARDRGGETQYF. Complete variable domain (other parts from reference TRBV11-2 and TRBJ2-5): EAGVAQSPRYKIIEKRQSVAFWCNPISGHATLYWYQQILGQGPKLLIQFQNNGVVDDSQLPKDRFSAERLKGVDSTLKIQPAKLEDSAVYLCASARDRGGETQYFGPGTRLLVL.

The genes are TRBV7-9 and TRBJ1-1; D is possibly TRBD1 (5 bases). CDR3 size: 16 residues. V lost 1 base and J lost 3, with 15 bases in between. Germline CDR1 and CDR2: SEHNR and FQNEAQ (reference sequence). The CDR3 coding sequence is TGTGCCAGCAGCTTAGGGTCGGGAGGGGCTTACACTGAAGCTTTCTTT. Translation: CASSLGSGGAYTEAFF.

This clone came up a few times. The chain joins TRBV25-1 to TRBJ1-4; D is unclear. The CDR3 spans 13 residues. The ends were cut back, 2 bases at V and 3 bases at J, with 4 bases in the middle. Germline V gene data show CDR1 as MGHDK and CDR2 as SYGVNS. The CDR3 here is CASSETANEKLFF. The CDR3 nucleotides read TGTGCCAGCAGTGAAACGGCTAATGAAAAACTGTTTTTT.

The gene calls are TRBV7-2 and TRBJ1-1; D is uncertain. The CDR3 spans 14 residues. The germline gives CDR1 SGHTA, CDR2 FQGNSA. V lost 3 bases and J lost 6, with 14 bases in between. Here the CDR3 reads CASSLGLLGAEAFF. For the CDR3, the DNA is TGTGCCAGCAGCTTGGGCCTGCTCGGGGCTGAAGCTTTCTTT.

The chain carries TRBV6-5 and TRBJ2-2; tentatively, D is TRBD1 (6 bases). This CDR3 has 14 amino acids. The V and J ends lost 6 bases and 5 bases respectively, with 13 bases between them. Germline V gene data show CDR1 as MNHEY and CDR2 as SVGAGI. CDR3 sequence: CASSADRSTGELFF. DNA for the CDR3: TGTGCCAGCAGCGCCGACAGGTCTACCGGGGAGCTGTTTTTT.

V and J are TRBV5-6 and TRBJ1-2, with D perhaps matching TRBD1 (6 bases). V lost 4 bases and J 5 bases, leaving 18 bases between the germline ends. The germline gives CDR1 SGHDT, CDR2 YYEEEE. This CDR3 has 15 residues. The CDR3 protein is CASSTWTGTRYGYTF. CDR3 nucleotide sequence: TGTGCCAGCAGCACATGGACGGGGACACGGTATGGCTACACCTTC.

V usage is TRBV11-2 and J usage is TRBJ1-2; D is unclear. Trimming left V 4 bases short and J 4 bases short, with 16 bases between. Per germline, CDR1 SGHAT and CDR2 FQNNGV. This CDR3 is 15 amino acids long. CDR3 sequence reads: CASSSLGGFSYGYTF. The CDR3 coding sequence is TGTGCCAGCAGCTCCTTGGGCGGGTTTTCCTATGGCTACACCTTC.

The chain couples TRBV29-1 to TRBJ1-1; weak D call: TRBD1 (5 bases). Looked up from germline, CDR1 is SQVTM and CDR2 is ANQGSEA. With 2 bases removed from V and 5 bases from J, the gap between germline ends came to 15 bases. This CDR3 is 14 amino acids long. Here the CDR3 DNA reads TGCAGCGTTGAAACTGGTAGGGGTGTTACTGAAGCTTTCTTT. Encoded protein: CSVETGRGVTEAFF.

The chain is built from TRBV19 and TRBJ1-1; D is unresolved. Germline V CDR1 and CDR2: LNHDA, SQIVND (reference sequence). The CDR3 has 14 residues. Trimming pared 2 bases from V and 10 bases from J, leaving 17 bases between. CDR3 DNA: TGTGCCAGTAGTATAAGGACTCCTACCCGGGGAGCTTTCTTT. This gives the protein CASSIRTPTRGAFF.

V and J are TRBV11-2 and TRBJ1-5; a possible D gene is TRBD1 (5 bases). From germline, CDR1 is SGHAT and CDR2 FQNNGV. The CDR3 extends over 15 amino acids. V was trimmed by 8 bases and J by 2 bases, leaving 16 bases between them. CDR3 in amino acids: CASGGVRWGNQPQHF. The CDR3 bases are TGTGCCAGCGGGGGGGTTCGGTGGGGCAATCAGCCCCAGCATTTT.

This chain links TRBV4-1 with TRBJ1-5, with 8 bases matching TRBD1. Germline CDR1 MGHRA, CDR2 YSYEKL. The CDR3 has 15 amino acids. Trimming removed 4 bases from V and 4 bases from J; junction bases left unmatched: 6. The chain's CDR3 is CASSPDRGGNQPQHF. Here the CDR3 DNA reads TGCGCCAGCAGCCCCGACAGGGGAGGAAATCAGCCCCAGCATTTT.

The chain employs TRBV7-2 and TRBJ2-1, with TRBD2 matching 15 bases. The CDR3 extends over 16 amino acids. V was pared by 6 bases and J by 10 bases, with 10 bases of the junction left unmatched. Looked up from germline, CDR1 is SGHTA and CDR2 is FQGNSA. The CDR3 DNA reads as TGTGCCAGCAGGGCCCCTGGACTAGCGGGGGGGCTGGAGCAGTTCTTC. This codes for CASRAPGLAGGLEQFF.

The genes are TRBV30 and TRBJ2-5; 9 bases agree with TRBD2. The CDR3 loop spans 10 amino acids. Germline CDR1 and CDR2: GTSNPN and SVGIG (reference sequence). The V segment lost 3 bases and the J segment 13 bases; nucleotides outside the gene matches: 3. For the CDR3, the DNA is TGTGCCTGGAGCGCGGGGGGGGTGTACTTC. It yields the protein CAWSAGGVYF.

The chain couples TRBV6-1 to TRBJ1-4; D gene uncertain. This CDR3 region has 15 residues. Germline-derived CDR1 and CDR2 are MNHNS and SASEGT. Between the trimmed V and J ends, which lost 3 bases and 4 bases, there was a span of 12 bases. The DNA for the CDR3 is TGTGCCAGCAGTGAGGGGTGGGAGCTTAATGAAAAACTGTTTTTT. It is translated as CASSEGWELNEKLFF.

The CDR3 here is CASSEASGSGNTIYF. For the CDR3, the DNA is TGTGCCAGCAGTGAAGCGTCGGGCTCTGGAAACACCATATATTTT. The V call is TRBV2, the J call TRBJ1-3; D is unclear. The CDR3 length is 15 residues. V was clipped by 0 bases and J by 0 bases, with 6 bases between them. Per germline, CDR1 SNHLY and CDR2 FYNNEI.

The chain is built from TRBV5-6 and TRBJ2-2; D is unresolved. Germline V gene sequence: CDR1 SGHDT, CDR2 YYEEEE. Trimming left V 1 base short and J 7 bases short, with 8 bases between. The CDR3 extends over 13 amino acids. Here the CDR3 reads CASSLFFRGELFF. The CDR3 region has the DNA TGTGCCAGCAGCTTGTTTTTTCGCGGGGAGCTGTTTTTT.

The V gene is TRBV3-1 (or the pseudogene TRBV3-2), the J gene TRBJ1-1, with D perhaps TRBD1 (5 bases). Germline V lookup: CDR1 LGHDT, CDR2 YNNKEL (reference sequence). This CDR3 has 14 amino acids. V lost 4 bases and J lost 4, with 13 bases in between. The CDR3 loop reads CASSPGGGSTEAFF. DNA for the CDR3: TGTGCCAGCAGCCCCGGGGGGGGGAGCACTGAAGCTTTCTTT.

The rearrangement joins TRBV30 to TRBJ1-5, with TRBD1 matching 10 bases. V dropped 5 bases and J dropped 0; count of bases not matched to a gene: 1. CDR1 is GTSNPN and CDR2 is SVGIG in the germline V gene (reference sequence). The CDR3 totals 14 residues. The CDR3 protein is CAWGTGDSNQPQHF. The CDR3 DNA reads as TGTGCCTGGGGGACAGGGGATAGCAATCAGCCCCAGCATTTT.

In this sample, this clone turned up a few times. This chain's CDR3 is CASSLGSGGGETQYF. CDR3 bases: TGTGCCAGCAGCTTAGGTAGCGGGGGCGGGGAGACCCAGTACTTC. The chain joins TRBV7-2 to TRBJ2-5, with TRBD2 matching over 9 bases. CDR1 SGHTA and CDR2 FQGNSA come from the germline V gene. The CDR3 extends over 15 amino acids. V shed 1 base and J 5 bases; nucleotides not matched to a gene: 5.

The J gene is TRBJ1-1, the V gene TRBV5-1, with 8 bases identical to TRBD1. The CDR3 runs 15 residues. Germline V gives CDR1 SGHRS, CDR2 YFSETQ. The J segment lost 5 bases and the V segment lost 2 bases, leaving 8 bases of the junction unmatched. CDR3: CASSLSGQGGTEAFF. The CDR3 nucleotides read TGCGCCAGCAGCTTATCAGGACAGGGAGGTACTGAAGCTTTCTTT.